This TCR beta chain was observed in a study of CD8+ T cells in alopecia areata. Overall study context: Those patients who were treated received oral tofacitinib, which was given at 5 to 10 mg twice daily for moderate-to-severe alopecia areata.

Sorted out of PBMCs were CD4+ T cells and CD8+ T cells. Trimming removed 4 bases at V and 3 bases at J, with 17 bases between. This CDR3 is 15 amino acids long. Germline values: CDR1 SGHRS, CDR2 YFSETQ. This clone was found once. As yet, its antigen is unknown. General study findings and limits: Clonality in lesional scalp, especially alopecia totalis/universalis, exceeded that of normal scalp.

cDNA prepared by RNA extraction and subsequent reverse transcription served as the template for sequencing. Using immunoSEQ multiplex PCR, the repertoire was profiled, and TCRdb retains in-frame clones only, with some absent. This table holds about 130,000 clones, 58% found once. Source: CD4+ T cells sorted from blood, taken at week 0. The chain employs TRBV5-1 and TRBJ2-7; perhaps TRBD2 as D (5 bases). This receptor was identified in a human donor with alopecia areata. The CDR3 loop is CASSEGQEVIYEQYF. The CDR3 DNA sequence: TGCGCCAGCAGCGAGGGCCAAGAGGTAATCTACGAGCAGTACTTC.